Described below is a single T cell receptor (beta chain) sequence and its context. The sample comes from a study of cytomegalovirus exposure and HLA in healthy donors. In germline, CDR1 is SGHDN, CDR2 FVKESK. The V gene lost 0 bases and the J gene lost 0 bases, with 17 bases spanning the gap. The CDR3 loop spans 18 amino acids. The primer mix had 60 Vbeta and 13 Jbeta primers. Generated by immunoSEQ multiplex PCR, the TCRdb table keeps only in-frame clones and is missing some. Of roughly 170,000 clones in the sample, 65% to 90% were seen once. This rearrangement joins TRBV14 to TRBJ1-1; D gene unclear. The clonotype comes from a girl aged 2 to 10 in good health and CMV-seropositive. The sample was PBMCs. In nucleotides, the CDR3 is TGTGCCAGCAGCCAAGATCGGAGATGGCAGCCCATGAACACTGAAGCTTTCTTT. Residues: CASSQDRRWQPMNTEAFF.